The source of this T cell receptor (beta chain) is a study of blood T cell repertoires in COVID-19. Some clones are missing from TCRdb's copy, which holds only in-frame ones; the method was immunoSEQ multiplex PCR. Of about 280,000 clones listed, around 89% were seen once; the top ten hold about 4.6%. The V end was cut by 4 bases, the J end by 6 bases, with 13 bases between. The germline V gene encodes CDR1 SGHDN and CDR2 FVKESK. This CDR3 region has 14 residues. This sequence originates from a man in his forties with acute or convalescent COVID-19. This chain uses TRBV14 with TRBJ1-5; D not resolved. Sequenced: peripheral blood. For the CDR3, the DNA is TGTGCCAGCAGCCCCCAGGCCCTTACTCAGCCCCAGCATTTT. The encoded protein is CASSPQALTQPQHF.